The 19 T cell receptor beta chains listed next were all sequenced from one sample in a study of human T cells and chemical hapten exposure. TCRdb reprocessed the RACE reads with MiXCR, giving one entry per CDR3 protein. The table records about 70,000 distinct CDR3 sequences, 9.8% of them present only once. As to time point: patch test 1, 2 weeks after DPC sensitization. The treatment is: therapeutic diphenylcyclopropenone sensitization with weekly scalp DPC. This specimen was whole blood, taken in connection with sensitization to the hapten diphenylcyclopropenone (DPC). These TCRs come from a woman aged 35 to 49 with alopecia areata. Some clones in this sample may be carry-over from other donors' samples.

This chain uses TRBV3-1 with TRBJ2-4; possible D gene TRBD2, 5 bases. The germline CDR1 and CDR2 sequences are LGHDT and YNNKEL (reference sequence). V was shortened by 3 bases and J by 2 bases, with 17 bases between the two germline ends. The CDR3 sequence is 17 residues long. The DNA of the CDR3 is TGTGCCAGCAGCCATATCCTAGCCCCCTCGACCAAAAACATTCAGTACTTC. Encoded protein: CASSHILAPSTKNIQYF.

This clonotype has at least ten counts. The CDR3 spells CASSLKQGTGGSPLHF. CDR3 sequence (DNA): TGCGCCAGCAGCCTAAAGCAGGGGACAGGGGGTTCACCCCTCCACTTT. V and J are TRBV4-3 and TRBJ1-6, with 11 bases lining up with TRBD1. This CDR3 has 16 residues. Germline values: CDR1 LGHNA, CDR2 YSLEER. The junction had 8 bases not matched to a gene; V was cut back by 4 bases and J by 9 bases.

This clonotype was detected many times. The chain couples TRBV27 to TRBJ1-6; D ambiguous. V lost 5 bases to trimming and J lost 7 bases, with 12 bases between them. CDR3 length equals 14 residues. Germline assignment: CDR1 MNHEY and CDR2 SMNVEV (reference sequence). CDR3 sequence (DNA): TGTGCCAGCAGTCCCAACAGAGGGAATTCACCCCTCCACTTT. Encoded protein: CASSPNRGNSPLHF.

At least ten counts were recorded for this clonotype. The chain links TRBV5-1 to TRBJ2-7; D is perhaps TRBD1 or TRBD2 (5 bases each). Germline CDR1 and CDR2: SGHRS and YFSETQ. V was shortened by 0 bases and J by 5 bases, with 12 bases between the two germline ends. The CDR3 spans 14 residues. The CDR3 DNA sequence: TGCGCCAGCAGCTTGGATGGCAGGGACCACGAGCAGTACTTC. It translates to CASSLDGRDHEQYF. The variable domain in full, completed from reference TRBV5-1 and TRBJ2-7, reads KAGVTQTPRYLIKTRGQQVTLSCSPISGHRSVSWYQQTPGQGLQFLFEYFSETQRNKGNFPGRFSGRQFSNSRSEMNVSTLELGDSALYLCASSLDGRDHEQYFGPGTRLTVT.

The chain links TRBV7-2 to TRBJ1-4; D gene unclear. V was clipped by 1 base and J by 8 bases, with 8 bases between them. Looked up from germline, CDR1 is SGHTA and CDR2 is FQGNSA. The CDR3 is 13 amino acids. The chain's CDR3 is CASSLVPREKLFF. The CDR3, as DNA: TGTGCCAGCAGCTTAGTACCAAGAGAAAAACTGTTTTTT.

The chain couples TRBV29-1 to TRBJ1-2; D is unclear. This CDR3 has 14 amino acids. Between the trimmed V and J ends, which lost 6 bases and 3 bases, there was a span of 17 bases. The germline gives CDR1 SQVTM, CDR2 ANQGSEA. The CDR3, as DNA: TGCAGCGTACTAAACATGGACGGTTACTATGGCTACACCTTC. This encodes CSVLNMDGYYGYTF.

The rearrangement links TRBV15 to TRBJ2-1; D is undetermined. The CDR3 length is 16 residues. V shed 4 bases and J shed 0 bases, with 13 bases lying between them. Germline V gene data show CDR1 as LNHNV and CDR2 as YYDKDF (reference sequence). CDR3 in amino acids: CATSKPKSTSYNEQFF. DNA of the CDR3: TGTGCCACCAGCAAACCGAAGAGCACCTCCTACAATGAGCAGTTCTTC.

The chain is built from TRBV20-1 and TRBJ2-4, with 9 bases matching TRBD1. Unmatched junction bases numbered 8, after V lost 5 bases and J lost 9 bases. The CDR3 runs to 13 residues. Germline loops: CDR1 DFQATT, CDR2 SNEGSKA (reference sequence). The CDR3 reads CSAFRDRDVIQYF. CDR3 in DNA: TGCAGTGCTTTCCGGGACAGGGATGTCATTCAGTACTTC.

The CDR3 DNA sequence: TGTGCCAGCAGTTACTCATCGGGGATCCCCTACGAGCAGTACTTC. Its translation is CASSYSSGIPYEQYF. The chain joins TRBV6-5 to TRBJ2-7, with D perhaps matching TRBD2 (5 bases). V was cut by 0 bases and J by 2 bases, with 11 bases left in between. Germline V CDR1 and CDR2: MNHEY, SVGAGI. This CDR3 is 15 amino acids long.

This clonotype appeared a few times. V and J are TRBV12-3 or TRBV12-4 and TRBJ2-5; 8 bases align to TRBD2. V shed 5 bases and J 4 bases; nucleotides not matched to a gene: 3. The CDR3 covers 13 residues. CDR3 in amino acids: CASSRGGLETQYF. CDR3 DNA: TGTGCCAGCAGTCGGGGGGGCTTAGAGACCCAGTACTTC.

The chain combines TRBV14 with TRBJ1-5; no clear D. The germline CDR1 and CDR2 sequences are SGHDN and FVKESK. Trimming pared 0 bases from V and 6 bases from J, leaving 3 bases between. The CDR3 covers 12 residues. The CDR3: CASSQEGQPQHF. As DNA, the CDR3 is TGTGCCAGCAGCCAAGAGGGTCAGCCCCAGCATTTT.

The chain joins TRBV6-5 to TRBJ2-7; TRBD1 or TRBD2 may be the D gene (5 bases each). Trimming pared 2 bases from V and 3 bases from J, leaving 11 bases between. The CDR3 has 14 amino acids. Per germline, CDR1 MNHEY and CDR2 SVGAGI. The CDR3, as DNA: TGTGCCAGCAGTTACAGGGACCATTACTACGAGCAGTACTTC. Its protein product is CASSYRDHYYEQYF.

This clonotype occurred many times. The J gene is TRBJ2-7, the V gene TRBV18, with D perhaps TRBD1 (6 bases). This CDR3 contains 13 residues. Trimming stripped 6 bases from V and 6 bases from J, with 15 bases between. The V gene's germline CDR1 is KGHSH and CDR2 LQKENI. The CDR3 DNA is TGTGCCAGCTCTTCGCGGACAGATGGCGAGCAGTACTTC. Translating it yields CASSSRTDGEQYF.

The table lists this clonotype with many counts. The V and J genes are TRBV28 and TRBJ2-1; no reliable D call. The ends were cut back, 2 bases at V and 9 bases at J, with 5 bases in the middle. Germline V CDR1 and CDR2: MDHEN, SYDVKM. There are 11 residues in the CDR3. The CDR3 loop is CASSLISEQFF. In DNA form, the CDR3 reads TGTGCCAGCAGTTTAATAAGTGAGCAGTTCTTC.

This clonotype occurred a few times. The J gene is TRBJ1-2, the V gene TRBV5-1; D gene unclear. Germline assignment: CDR1 SGHRS and CDR2 YFSETQ. Trimming shortened V by 0 bases and J by 8 bases, and 8 bases separated the two germline ends. CDR3 length: 12 residues. The CDR3 bases are TGCGCCAGCAGCTTGGATATGTACGGCTACACCTTC. It codes for CASSLDMYGYTF.

This clonotype was seen a few times. The chain combines TRBV4-1 with TRBJ2-1, with 9 bases identical to TRBD1. The CDR3 is 15 residues long. Germline lookup yields CDR1 MGHRA and CDR2 YSYEKL. After removal of 3 bases from V and 6 bases from J, the junction contained 6 bases not matched to a gene. This CDR3 is CASSHPGQGGNEQFF. Written as DNA, the CDR3 is TGCGCCAGCAGCCATCCGGGACAGGGCGGCAATGAGCAGTTCTTC.

This clonotype was found many times. The V gene is TRBV27, the J gene TRBJ2-5; D uncertain. Germline V gene data show CDR1 as MNHEY and CDR2 as SMNVEV (reference sequence). This CDR3 is built from 15 residues. With 2 bases removed from V and 4 bases from J, the gap between germline ends came to 14 bases. This CDR3 is CASSLIPSEAETQYF. In DNA, the CDR3 is TGTGCCAGCAGTTTAATTCCGTCAGAAGCAGAGACCCAGTACTTC.

This clonotype was seen only a few times. J is TRBJ2-1 and V is TRBV9; D tentatively fits TRBD1 or TRBD2 (6 bases each). This CDR3 comprises 15 residues. Trimming removed 0 bases from V and 3 bases from J, with 10 bases in between. Germline V gene sequence: CDR1 SGDLS, CDR2 YYNGEE. CDR3 sequence (DNA): TGTGCCAGCAGCGTAGCGGGGGCGCGCTACAATGAGCAGTTCTTC. Translating it yields CASSVAGARYNEQFF.

There are a few counts of this clonotype. V and J are TRBV29-1 and TRBJ2-1; TRBD2 matches at 7 bases. The V and J ends lost 5 bases and 0 bases, in that order; junction bases with no gene match: 7. Germline CDR1 and CDR2: SQVTM and ANQGSEA. The CDR3 contains 15 residues. CDR3 region: CSVPLAESSYNEQFF. The CDR3 DNA follows: TGCAGCGTTCCCCTAGCGGAGAGCTCCTACAATGAGCAGTTCTTC.